Listed below are T cell receptor beta chains from one sample, sequenced in a study of beta chain features in type 1 diabetes. TCRdb keeps only in-frame clones here, not all; method: immunoSEQ multiplex PCR. The sample includes about 410,000 clones, around 13% of them seen just once. The sample consisted of naive CD4+ T cells from blood. The receptors originated from a man aged 30 to 45 in good health. Each CDR3 is given with its conserved first and last residue. The D gene is left open where the match is weak. The size of a clone is reported for some rows only, either as once, few or many, or as a class for expanded clones.

TRBJ2-1	TRBV6-5	-	-	CASSSLVESLFF	TGTGCCAGCAGTTCCTTAGTGGAGTCCCTATTCTTC
TRBJ2-3	TRBV30	few	TRBD2	CAWSATSGPVADTQYF	TGTGCCTGGAGTGCTACTAGCGGTCCCGTGGCAGATACGCAGTATTTT
TRBJ1-2	TRBV15	few	-	CATSTGSLSANYGYTF	TGTGCCACCAGCACAGGGTCCTTATCCGCTAACTATGGCTACACCTTC
TRBJ1-4	TRBV29-1	few	-	CSVSGPEKLFF	TGCAGCGTCTCCGGGCCGGAAAAACTGTTTTTT
TRBJ1-2	TRBV9	few	TRBD1	CASSPGTGYGYTF	TGTGCCAGCAGCCCAGGGACAGGGTATGGCTACACCTTC
TRBJ1-2	TRBV7-2	-	-	CASSSTGQNYGYTF	TGTGCCAGCAGCTCGACAGGACAAAACTATGGCTACACCTTC
TRBJ2-1	TRBV27	few	-	CASSGLRGASSYNEQFF	TGTGCCAGCAGTGGTTTGAGGGGGGCCTCAAGTTACAATGAGCAGTTCTTC
TRBJ1-2	TRBV7-9	-	TRBD1	CASSLPDREDGYTF	TGTGCCAGCAGCTTACCAGACAGGGAGGATGGCTACACCTTC
TRBJ2-2	TRBV18	few	-	CASSPREDGELFF	TGTGCCAGCTCACCAAGGGAAGACGGGGAGCTGTTTTTT
TRBJ2-1	TRBV7-9	few	TRBD2	CASSVPLAGGPYEQFF	TGTGCCAGCAGCGTACCTCTAGCGGGAGGGCCATATGAGCAGTTCTTC
TRBJ1-5	TRBV4-1	few	-	CASSQQGNQPQHF	TGCGCCAGCAGCCAACAGGGCAATCAGCCCCAGCATTTT
TRBJ2-2	TRBV30	-	-	CAWKTGTNTGELFF	TGTGCCTGGAAAACAGGGACGAACACCGGGGAGCTGTTTTTT
TRBJ2-1	TRBV7-2	few	TRBD2	CASPPGSVAGGTQQFF	TGTGCCAGCCCCCCCGGGAGTGTAGCGGGGGGCACCCAGCAGTTCTTC
TRBJ2-7	TRBV5-1	-	-	CASSSGQLGVFEQYF	TGCGCCAGCAGCTCTGGGCAGCTTGGCGTTTTCGAGCAGTACTTC
TRBJ1-1	TRBV18	few	-	CASSPPSRQNTEAFF	TGTGCCAGCTCACCACCGAGTCGGCAGAACACTGAAGCTTTCTTT
TRBJ2-2	TRBV9	few	TRBD2	CASSVLAENTGELFF	TGTGCCAGCAGCGTACTAGCGGAGAACACCGGGGAGCTGTTTTTT
TRBJ2-1	TRBV5-1	-	-	CASSFRLQPFEQFF	TGCGCCAGCAGCTTTCGGCTACAGCCATTCGAGCAGTTCTTC
TRBJ2-7	TRBV4-1	few	-	CASSQVGGRSYEQYF	TGCGCCAGCAGCCAAGTCGGGGGTAGGTCCTACGAGCAGTACTTC
TRBJ2-4	TRBV10-3	few	-	CAISDIVREQGDIQYF	TGTGCCATCAGTGATATAGTCAGGGAGCAAGGTGACATTCAGTACTTC
TRBJ2-1	TRBV7-2	few	-	CASSSNEQFF	TGTGCCAGCAGCTCCAATGAGCAGTTCTTC
TRBJ2-7	TRBV7-2	few	-	CASSLRVSYEQYF	TGTGCCAGCAGCTTGAGGGTCTCCTACGAGCAGTACTTC
TRBJ2-3	TRBV29-1	-	TRBD1	CSVEGQGDTQYF	TGCAGCGTTGAGGGACAGGGGGATACGCAGTATTTT
TRBJ2-3	TRBV25-1	-	-	CATRPLGPDTQYF	TGTGCCACCCGCCCTCTCGGCCCAGATACGCAGTATTTT
TRBJ2-7	TRBV9	few	-	CASSVDGRAVSYEQYF	TGTGCCAGCAGCGTAGATGGAAGGGCAGTCTCCTACGAGCAGTACTTC
TRBJ2-1	TRBV23-1	few	TRBD1	CASSQSRPGQGGEQFF	TGCGCCAGCAGTCAATCGCGACCGGGACAGGGAGGGGAGCAGTTCTTC
TRBJ1-3	TRBV6-5	-	-	CASGEKAGNTIYF	TGTGCCAGCGGTGAGAAGGCTGGAAACACCATATATTTT